What follows are 14 T cell receptor beta chains derived from one specimen sequenced in a study of blood T cells in healthy people across ages. Using a J-beta primer mix together with a sample-barcoded 5' primer, a second PCR was run for about 7 to 12 cycles. TCRdb called the 5' RACE reads again in MiXCR, with one record for every CDR3 protein. The table lists 700,000 or so distinct CDR3 sequences, 40% to 45% of them singletons. The specimen sequenced was blood. Source of these receptors: a man older than 75 in good health.

This clonotype was detected many times. The chain carries TRBV7-2 and TRBJ2-7, with D maybe TRBD1 (6 bases). Germline-derived CDR1 and CDR2 are SGHTA and FQGNSA. This CDR3 region has 18 residues. V was clipped by 4 bases and J by 0 bases, with 22 bases between them. The DNA for the CDR3 is TGTGCCAGCAGCTCCTCCTGGGACAAGGGAATACGCTCCTACGAGCAGTACTTC. Its translation is CASSSSWDKGIRSYEQYF.

Worth noting for this clonotype: A read error may explain this, as a much larger clone is one base away. For the CDR3, the DNA is TGTGCCAGTACCGGAACCTGGACAGATGCGCAGTATTTT. It encodes CASTGTWTDAQYF. The chain joins TRBV25-1 to TRBJ2-3; tentative D call: TRBD1 (6 bases). The CDR3 consists of 13 residues. CDR1 is MGHDK, CDR2 SYGVNS, per germline.

As to this clonotype: This could be a read error, since a much larger clone is one nucleotide away. The chain links TRBV6-2 or TRBV6-3 to TRBJ2-3; tentatively, D is TRBD2 (6 bases). The CDR3 spans 15 residues. Germline CDR1 is MNHEY and CDR2 is SVGEGT. CDR3 in amino acids: CASSYAGLTTDAQYF. The DNA of the CDR3 is TGTGCCAGCAGTTACGCGGGACTCACCACAGATGCGCAGTATTTT.

The V call is TRBV20-1, the J call TRBJ2-1; 11 nucleotides line up with TRBD1. Trimming took 2 bases from V and 6 from J; bases not matched to a gene: 3. The CDR3 is 14 residues long. The germline V gene has CDR1 DFQATT and CDR2 SNEGSKA (reference sequence). This chain's CDR3 is CSARKGQGGNEQFF. DNA of the CDR3: TGCAGTGCTAGAAAGGGACAGGGGGGCAATGAGCAGTTCTTC.

The V gene is TRBV7-2, the J gene TRBJ2-5, with D hard to call. Germline CDR1 reads SGHTA; CDR2 reads FQGNSA. This CDR3 has 14 amino acids. Trimming stripped 3 bases from V and 1 base from J, with 9 bases between. Here the CDR3 DNA reads TGTGCCAGCAGCTTGGAGATCCTCCAAGAGACCCAGTACTTC. It codes for CASSLEILQETQYF.

This clonotype has at least ten counts. The CDR3 coding sequence is TGTGCCATCAGTCTACAGGGACCCCAAGAGACCCAGTACTTC. This encodes CAISLQGPQETQYF. The chain uses TRBV10-3 and TRBJ2-5, with D maybe TRBD1 (6 bases). Between the trimmed V and J ends, which lost 5 bases and 1 base, there was a span of 11 bases. CDR3 length: 14 residues. Germline V gene lookup returns CDR1 ENHRY and CDR2 SYGVKD.

The rearrangement uses TRBV7-9 and TRBJ2-3; maybe TRBD2 (6 bases). Germline lookup yields CDR1 SEHNR and CDR2 FQNEAQ (reference sequence). The CDR3 extends over 19 amino acids. Trimming left V 7 bases short and J 2 bases short, with 28 bases between. The chain's CDR3 is CASTQYGGSLRGNTDTQYF. In DNA, the CDR3 is TGTGCCAGCACCCAATACGGGGGTTCTCTCCGGGGGAACACAGATACGCAGTATTTT. Complete variable domain (other parts from reference TRBV7-9 and TRBJ2-3): DTGVSQNPRHKITKRGQNVTFRCDPISEHNRLYWYRQTLGQGPEFLTYFQNEAQLEKSRLLSDRFSAERPKGSFSTLEIQRTEQGDSAMYLCASTQYGGSLRGNTDTQYFGPGTRLTVL.

In the case of this clonotype: A read error may produce the germline difference seen at one junction end. The genes are TRBV7-6 and TRBJ2-5, with TRBD2 identical over 12 bases. The CDR3 sequence is 16 residues long. Germline values: CDR1 SGHVS, CDR2 FNYEAQ. For the CDR3, the DNA is TGTGCCAACAGCTTAGTGACTAGCGGGGGTGGGAATGAGCAGTACTTC. This gives the protein CANSLVTSGGGNEQYF.

The V call is TRBV9, the J call TRBJ2-3; 7 bases map to TRBD2. Per the germline V gene, CDR1 is SGDLS and CDR2 is YYNGEE. Unmatched junction bases numbered 4, after V lost 1 base and J lost 5 bases. The CDR3 extends over 14 amino acids. The CDR3 DNA sequence: TGTGCCAGCAGCGTAAGGCGGGAGAGAGATACGCAGTATTTT. Its protein is CASSVRRERDTQYF.

The genes are TRBV20-1 and TRBJ2-2, with TRBD2 identical over 7 bases. Germline loops: CDR1 DFQATT, CDR2 SNEGSKA (reference sequence). J gave up 3 bases and V 5 bases, and 9 bases lay outside the gene matches. There are 15 residues in the CDR3. CDR3 protein: CSAPHRGGYTGELFF. CDR3 DNA: TGCAGTGCTCCCCATCGGGGAGGGTACACCGGGGAGCTGTTTTTT.

The CDR3 DNA follows: TGTGCCAGCAGCCAACGGGGAGTGGCCTACGAGCAGTACTTC. It codes for CASSQRGVAYEQYF. This sequence joins TRBV7-2 and TRBJ2-7; tentative D call: TRBD2 (5 bases). The V gene lost 5 bases and the J gene lost 2 bases, with 13 bases spanning the gap. The germline V gene has CDR1 SGHTA and CDR2 FQGNSA. This CDR3 region has 14 residues.

The chain uses TRBV20-1 and TRBJ1-2; 9 bases fit TRBD1. The germline gives CDR1 DFQATT, CDR2 SNEGSKA (reference sequence). The CDR3 totals 14 residues. The trim removed 0 bases at V and 6 bases at J, leaving 5 bases unmatched. The CDR3 DNA follows: TGCAGTGCTAGAGACGGGACAGGGTCCGATGGCTACACCTTC. Translating it yields CSARDGTGSDGYTF.

With respect to this clonotype: Its ends do not fully match the called genes, so a read error is possible. The V and J genes are TRBV29-1 and TRBJ2-7; 10 positions agree with TRBD2. Germline CDR1 SQVTM, CDR2 ANQGSEA. CDR3 length equals 14 residues. The CDR3 DNA reads as TGCAGCGTTGCCCCCGGGACTAGCGTCTACGTGCAGTACTTC. This sequence encodes CSVAPGTSVYVQYF.

The chain carries TRBV7-2 and TRBJ2-5; the match to TRBD2 covers 7 bases. V trimming: 5 bases; J trimming: 7 bases; junction bases outside the gene matches: 7. Germline loops: CDR1 SGHTA, CDR2 FQGNSA. The CDR3 spans 13 residues. The CDR3 reads CASSPMGGGTQYF. The CDR3 DNA is TGTGCCAGCAGCCCCATGGGGGGGGGGACCCAGTACTTC. Drawing the rest from reference TRBV7-2 and TRBJ2-5, the complete variable domain is GAGVSQSPSNKVTEKGKDVELRCDPISGHTALYWYRQSLGQGLEFLIYFQGNSAPDKSGLPSDRFSAERTGGSVSTLTIQRTQQEDSAVYLCASSPMGGGTQYFGPGTRLLVL.